This T cell receptor (beta chain) derives from a study of HIV-infected patients and healthy controls. Around 0.5 ug RNA was reverse transcribed with alpha and beta constant-region primers. Alpha and beta chain libraries were made separately by chain-specific third strand synthesis with multiplexing indices. TCRdb processed the 5' RACE reads anew with MiXCR; each CDR3 protein has one entry. The table has about 16,000 distinct CDR3 sequences, roughly 9% seen once; the top ten hold 5.1%. The repertoire came from unfractionated whole blood and reflected all unsorted peripheral T cells. There are 12 residues in the CDR3. The V gene's germline CDR1 is LNHDA and CDR2 SQIVND (reference sequence). The V segment lost 10 bases and the J segment 4 bases; nucleotides outside the gene matches: 6. The table lists this clonotype with a few counts.

J is TRBJ1-2 and V is TRBV19; 7 positions agree with TRBD1. The clonotype originates from an adult in good health. The material sequenced was blood. CDR3 sequence reads: CATGGQTYGYTF. The CDR3 DNA sequence: TGTGCCACCGGGGGACAGACCTATGGCTACACCTTC.